This TCR beta chain was recorded in a study of CD8+ T cells in alopecia areata. In the study overall: By percentage of affected scalp area, the severity of treated patients was scored.

Germline CDR1 reads PRHDT; CDR2 reads FYEKMQ (reference sequence). This CDR3 has 17 amino acids. V lost 3 bases, J lost 0 bases, and 15 bases lay in between. This clone was detected a few times. TCR sequencing used cDNA made by reverse transcription of extracted RNA. Only in-frame clones appear in the TCRdb table, and some are missing; sequencing was by immunoSEQ multiplex PCR. The data show 80,000 or so clones, approximately 66% seen once. Treatment denoted: oral pan-JAK inhibitor, 5-10 mg twice daily. The chain links TRBV13 to TRBJ2-1; D is uncertain. Sequenced material: CD8+ T cells sorted from blood, taken at week 24, from a patient treated with tofacitinib. The sequence derives from a human donor with alopecia areata. The CDR3 coding sequence is TGTGCCAGCAGCTTCATTTCAGTTCCCCGCTCCTACAATGAGCAGTTCTTC. Translating gives CASSFISVPRSYNEQFF.